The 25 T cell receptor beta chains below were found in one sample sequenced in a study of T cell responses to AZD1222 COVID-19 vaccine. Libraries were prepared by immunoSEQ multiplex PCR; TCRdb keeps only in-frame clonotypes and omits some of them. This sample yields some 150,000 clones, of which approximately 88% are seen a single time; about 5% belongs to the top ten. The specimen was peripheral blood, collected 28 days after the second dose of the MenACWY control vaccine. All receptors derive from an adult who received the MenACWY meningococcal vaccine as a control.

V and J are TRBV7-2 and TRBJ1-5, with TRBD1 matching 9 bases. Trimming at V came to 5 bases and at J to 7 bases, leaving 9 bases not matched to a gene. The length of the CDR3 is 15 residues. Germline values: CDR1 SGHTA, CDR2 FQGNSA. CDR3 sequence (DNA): TGTGCCAGCAGCGGGAGGACAGGGGAGGGACAGCCCCAGCATTTT. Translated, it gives CASSGRTGEGQPQHF.

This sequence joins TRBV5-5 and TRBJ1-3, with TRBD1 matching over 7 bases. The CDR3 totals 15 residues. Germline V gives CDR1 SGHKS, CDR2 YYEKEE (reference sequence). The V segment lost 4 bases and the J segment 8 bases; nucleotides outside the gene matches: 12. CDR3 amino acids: CASSHGTVGRDTIYF. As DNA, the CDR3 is TGTGCCAGCAGCCACGGGACAGTTGGACGGGACACCATATATTTT.

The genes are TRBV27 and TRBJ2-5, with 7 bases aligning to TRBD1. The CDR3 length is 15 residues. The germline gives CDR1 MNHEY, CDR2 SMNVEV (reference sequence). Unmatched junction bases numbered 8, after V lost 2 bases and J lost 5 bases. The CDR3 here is CASSLGTGVGETQYF. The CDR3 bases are TGTGCCAGCAGTTTAGGAACAGGGGTCGGGGAGACCCAGTACTTC.

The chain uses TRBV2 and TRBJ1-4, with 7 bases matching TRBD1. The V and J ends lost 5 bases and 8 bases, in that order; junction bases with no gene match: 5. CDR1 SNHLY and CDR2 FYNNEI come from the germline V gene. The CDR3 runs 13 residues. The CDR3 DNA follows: TGTGCCAGCAGTCCGACAGGGTACGAAAAACTGTTTTTT. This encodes CASSPTGYEKLFF.

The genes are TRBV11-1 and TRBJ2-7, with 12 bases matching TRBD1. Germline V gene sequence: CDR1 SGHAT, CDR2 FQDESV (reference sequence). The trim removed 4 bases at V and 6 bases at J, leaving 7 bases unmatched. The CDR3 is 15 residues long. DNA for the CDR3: TGTGCCAGCAGCTCAACCGGGACAGGGGGCCGCGAGCAGTACTTC. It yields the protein CASSSTGTGGREQYF. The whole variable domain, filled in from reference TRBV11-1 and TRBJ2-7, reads EAEVAQSPRYKITEKSQAVAFWCDPISGHATLYWYRQILGQGPELLVQFQDESVVDDSQLPKDRFSAERLKGVDSTLKIQPAELGDSAMYLCASSSTGTGGREQYFGPGTRLTVT.

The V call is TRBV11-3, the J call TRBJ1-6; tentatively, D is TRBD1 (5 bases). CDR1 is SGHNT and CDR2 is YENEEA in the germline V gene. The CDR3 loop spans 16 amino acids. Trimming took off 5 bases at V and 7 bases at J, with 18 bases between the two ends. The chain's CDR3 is CASSQGERFQNSPLHF. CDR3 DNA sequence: TGTGCCAGCAGCCAAGGGGAAAGGTTTCAAAATTCACCCCTCCACTTT. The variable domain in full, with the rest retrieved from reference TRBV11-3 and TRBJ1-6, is EAGVVQSPRYKIIEKKQPVAFWCNPISGHNTLYWYLQNLGQGPELLIRYENEEAVDDSQLPKDRFSAERLKGVDSTLKIQPAELGDSAVYLCASSQGERFQNSPLHFGNGTRLTVT.

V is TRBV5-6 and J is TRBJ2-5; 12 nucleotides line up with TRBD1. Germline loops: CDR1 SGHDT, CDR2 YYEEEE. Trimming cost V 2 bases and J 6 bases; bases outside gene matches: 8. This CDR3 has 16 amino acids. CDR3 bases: TGTGCCAGCAGCTTTATAGGGACAGGGGGCGTCAAGACCCAGTACTTC. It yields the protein CASSFIGTGGVKTQYF.

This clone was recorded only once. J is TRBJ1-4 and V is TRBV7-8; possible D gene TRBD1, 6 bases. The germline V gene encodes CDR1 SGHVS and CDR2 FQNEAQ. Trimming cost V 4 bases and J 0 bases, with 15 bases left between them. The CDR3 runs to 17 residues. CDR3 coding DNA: TGTGCCAGCAGCTCGCAGGGGATCGGAGCAACTAATGAAAAACTGTTTTTT. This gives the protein CASSSQGIGATNEKLFF.

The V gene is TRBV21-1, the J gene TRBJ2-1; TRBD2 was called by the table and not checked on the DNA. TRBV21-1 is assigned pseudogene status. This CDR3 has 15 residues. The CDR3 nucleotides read TGTGCCAGCAGTAGACTAGCTAAGGTAACCAATGAGCAGTTCTTC. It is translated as CASSRLAKVTNEQFF.

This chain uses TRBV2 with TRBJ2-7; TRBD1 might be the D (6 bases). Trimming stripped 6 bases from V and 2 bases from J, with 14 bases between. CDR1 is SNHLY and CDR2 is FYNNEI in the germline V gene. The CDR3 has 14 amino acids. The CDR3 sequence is CASRAGRGPYEQYF. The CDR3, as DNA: TGTGCCAGCAGGGCGGGCAGGGGTCCCTACGAGCAGTACTTC. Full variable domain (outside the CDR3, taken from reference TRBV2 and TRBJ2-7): EPEVTQTPSHQVTQMGQEVILRCVPISNHLYFYWYRQILGQKVEFLVSFYNNEISEKSEIFDDQFSVERPDGSNFTLKIRSTKLEDSAMYFCASRAGRGPYEQYFGPGTRLTVT.

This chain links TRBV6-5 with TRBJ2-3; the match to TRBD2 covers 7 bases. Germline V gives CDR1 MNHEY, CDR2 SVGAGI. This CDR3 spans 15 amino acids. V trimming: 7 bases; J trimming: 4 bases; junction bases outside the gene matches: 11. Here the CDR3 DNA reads TGTGCCAGCACCCCCCGCGGGAGCCGGGCAGATACGCAGTATTTT. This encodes CASTPRGSRADTQYF.

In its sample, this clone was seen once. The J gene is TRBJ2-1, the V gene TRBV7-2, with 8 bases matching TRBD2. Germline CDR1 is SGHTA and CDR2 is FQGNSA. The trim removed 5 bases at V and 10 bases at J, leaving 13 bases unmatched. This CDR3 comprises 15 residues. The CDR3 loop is CASSRTGTSTLEQFF. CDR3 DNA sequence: TGTGCCAGCAGCCGTACCGGGACTAGTACCCTGGAGCAGTTCTTC. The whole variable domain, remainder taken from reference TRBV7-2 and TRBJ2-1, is GAGVSQSPSNKVTEKGKDVELRCDPISGHTALYWYRQSLGQGLEFLIYFQGNSAPDKSGLPSDRFSAERTGGSVSTLTIQRTQQEDSAVYLCASSRTGTSTLEQFFGPGTRLTVL.

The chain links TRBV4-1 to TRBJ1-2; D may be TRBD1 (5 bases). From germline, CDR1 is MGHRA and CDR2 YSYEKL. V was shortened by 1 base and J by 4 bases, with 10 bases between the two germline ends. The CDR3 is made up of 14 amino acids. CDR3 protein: CASSQGTGGYGYTF. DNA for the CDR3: TGCGCCAGCAGCCAAGGAACAGGAGGCTATGGCTACACCTTC.

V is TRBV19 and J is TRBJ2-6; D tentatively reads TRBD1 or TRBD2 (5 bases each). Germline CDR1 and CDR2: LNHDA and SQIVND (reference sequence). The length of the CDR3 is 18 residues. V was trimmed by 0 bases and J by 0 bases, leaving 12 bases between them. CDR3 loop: CASSIERGLSSGANVLTF. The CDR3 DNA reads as TGTGCCAGTAGTATAGAGAGGGGTCTAAGCTCTGGGGCCAACGTCCTGACTTTC.

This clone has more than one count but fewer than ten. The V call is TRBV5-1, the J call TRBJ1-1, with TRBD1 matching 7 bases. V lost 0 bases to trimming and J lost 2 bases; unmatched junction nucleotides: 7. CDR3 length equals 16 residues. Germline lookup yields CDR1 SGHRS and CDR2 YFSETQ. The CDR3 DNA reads TGCGCCAGCAGCTTGGGCCATGTAGGGGGCAACACTGAAGCTTTCTTT. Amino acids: CASSLGHVGGNTEAFF.

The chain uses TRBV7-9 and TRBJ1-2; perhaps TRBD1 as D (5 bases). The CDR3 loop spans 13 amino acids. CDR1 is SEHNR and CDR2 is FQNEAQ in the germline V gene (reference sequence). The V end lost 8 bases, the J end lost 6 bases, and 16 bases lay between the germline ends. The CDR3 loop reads CASRAGQRHGYTF. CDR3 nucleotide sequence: TGTGCCAGCCGGGCAGGGCAACGACATGGCTACACCTTC.

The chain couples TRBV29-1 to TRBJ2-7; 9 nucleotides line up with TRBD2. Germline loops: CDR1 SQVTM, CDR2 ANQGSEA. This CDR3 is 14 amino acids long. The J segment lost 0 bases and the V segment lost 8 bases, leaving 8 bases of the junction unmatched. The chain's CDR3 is CSLGSGGPSYEQYF. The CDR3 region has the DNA TGCAGCCTTGGAAGCGGGGGGCCCTCCTACGAGCAGTACTTC.

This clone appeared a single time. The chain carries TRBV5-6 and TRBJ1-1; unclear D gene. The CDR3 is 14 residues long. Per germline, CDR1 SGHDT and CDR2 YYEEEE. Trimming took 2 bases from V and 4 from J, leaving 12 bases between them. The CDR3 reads CASSFRSWGTEAFF. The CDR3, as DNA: TGTGCCAGCAGCTTTAGGTCATGGGGCACTGAAGCTTTCTTT.

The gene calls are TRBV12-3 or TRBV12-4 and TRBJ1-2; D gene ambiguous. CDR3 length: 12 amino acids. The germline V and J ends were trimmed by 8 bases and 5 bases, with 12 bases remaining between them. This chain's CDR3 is CASCLWGYGYTF. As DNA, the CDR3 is TGTGCCAGCTGCCTTTGGGGTTATGGCTACACCTTC.

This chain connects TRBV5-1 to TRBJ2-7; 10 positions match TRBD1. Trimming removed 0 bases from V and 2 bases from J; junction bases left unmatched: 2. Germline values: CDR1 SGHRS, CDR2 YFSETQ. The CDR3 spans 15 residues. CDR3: CASSLAGQGAYEQYF. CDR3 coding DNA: TGCGCCAGCAGCTTGGCAGGACAGGGGGCCTACGAGCAGTACTTC.

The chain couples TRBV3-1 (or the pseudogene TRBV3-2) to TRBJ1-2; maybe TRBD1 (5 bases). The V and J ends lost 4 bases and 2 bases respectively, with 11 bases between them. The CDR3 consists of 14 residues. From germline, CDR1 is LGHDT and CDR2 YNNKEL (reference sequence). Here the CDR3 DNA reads TGTGCCAGCAGCCTATCGGGGGGAAACTATGGCTACACCTTC. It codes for CASSLSGGNYGYTF.

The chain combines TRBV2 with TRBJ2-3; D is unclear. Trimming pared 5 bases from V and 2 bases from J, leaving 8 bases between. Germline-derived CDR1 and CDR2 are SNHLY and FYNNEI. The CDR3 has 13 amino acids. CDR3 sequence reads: CASSWTYTDTQYF. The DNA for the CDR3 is TGTGCCAGCAGTTGGACGTACACAGATACGCAGTATTTT.

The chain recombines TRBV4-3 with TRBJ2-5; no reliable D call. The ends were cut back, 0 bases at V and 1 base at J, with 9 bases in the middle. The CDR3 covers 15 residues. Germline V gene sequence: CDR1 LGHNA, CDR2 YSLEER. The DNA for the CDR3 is TGCGCCAGCAGCCAAGATAGAGGATTCCAAGAGACCCAGTACTTC. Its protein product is CASSQDRGFQETQYF.

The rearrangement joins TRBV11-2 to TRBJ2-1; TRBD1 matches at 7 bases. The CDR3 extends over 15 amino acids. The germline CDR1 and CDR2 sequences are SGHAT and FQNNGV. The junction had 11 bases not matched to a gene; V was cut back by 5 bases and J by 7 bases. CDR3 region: CASSARQGFGNEQFF. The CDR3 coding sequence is TGTGCCAGCAGCGCTCGACAGGGATTCGGGAATGAGCAGTTCTTC.

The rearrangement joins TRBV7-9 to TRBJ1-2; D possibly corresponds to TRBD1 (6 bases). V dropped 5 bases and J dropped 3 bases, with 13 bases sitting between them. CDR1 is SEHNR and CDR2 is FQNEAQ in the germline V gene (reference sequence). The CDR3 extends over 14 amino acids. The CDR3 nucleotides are TGTGCCAGCAGCATCCCCGAGGGGGACTATGGCTACACCTTC. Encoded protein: CASSIPEGDYGYTF.